A selection of T cell receptor beta chains follows, all from one sample in a study of T cell repertoires in cytomegalovirus infection. TCRdb re-called the reads through MiXCR, storing one row per CDR3 protein. The sample has about 160,000 distinct CDR3 sequences; about 22% are singletons. Antigens for these TCRs are unknown. The sample in question was CD8+ T cells from cultured PBMCs, obtained from culture after CMV antigen stimulation. Receptor source: a human donor in good health (CMV status not recorded). Some clones in this sample may be carry-over from other donors' samples. CDR3s include the opening cysteine and the closing phenylalanine or tryptophan. The D gene is left open where the match is weak. Size tells how often a clone was seen (once, few, many) or the class of an expanded clone, and some rows leave it out.

cdr3_nt cdr3_aa clone_size v_call d_call j_call
TGTGCCACCTATCGCCCGGGACAAATCCAGAACTATGGCTACACCTTC CATYRPGQIQNYGYTF - TRBV6-2/TRBV6-3 - TRBJ1-2
TGTGCCAGCAGTGCTAGCGGGGGGGCCAAAAACATTCAGTACTTC CASSASGGAKNIQYF many TRBV6-2/TRBV6-3 TRBD2 TRBJ2-4
TGTGCCAGCAGCTTAACAGGGATGAGGGAGACCCAGTACTTC CASSLTGMRETQYF few TRBV7-2 - TRBJ2-5
TGTGCCAGCAGTTCGGGACATTTAACGCATTTT CASSSGHLTHF - TRBV6-2/TRBV6-3 - TRBJ1-5
TGTGCCGCCCACCGGTGGAGACCTCACAATGAGCAGTTCTTC CAAHRWRPHNEQFF - TRBV24-1 - TRBJ2-1
TGTGCCAGCAGCACAACTGCAGGTAGAAGCAATCAGCCCCAGCATTTT CASSTTAGRSNQPQHF few TRBV11-2 - TRBJ1-5
TGTGCCAGCAGCTTAGCCGGGACAGGGGGGTCTGGCAATCAGCCCCAGCATTTT CASSLAGTGGSGNQPQHF - TRBV7-8 TRBD1 TRBJ1-5
TGTGCCAGCAGTTTCGGGGCCCCGAACACCGGGGAGCTGTTTTTT CASSFGAPNTGELFF - TRBV12-3/TRBV12-4 - TRBJ2-2
TGTGCCAGCAGCTTAAGCCGGACAGGGCCCAGGATTGATGGCTACACCTTC CASSLSRTGPRIDGYTF few TRBV7-2 TRBD1 TRBJ1-2
TGTGCCAGCACCCTCCAGGGTGGCGGAAACACCATATATTTT CASTLQGGGNTIYF - TRBV6-2/TRBV6-3 - TRBJ1-3
TGTGCCAGCAGTTCGCCGGGACAGGGGAATGGCTACACCTTC CASSSPGQGNGYTF - TRBV27 TRBD1 TRBJ1-2
TGTGCCAGCAGTTACGGAGGACAGGGGGCGGGTAATGAAAAACTGTTTTTT CASSYGGQGAGNEKLFF few TRBV6-5 TRBD1 TRBJ1-4
TGTGCCAGCAGTTACCGAGTGTCGGACAGCTCTGGGGCCAACGTCCTGACTTTC CASSYRVSDSSGANVLTF few TRBV6-2/TRBV6-3 - TRBJ2-6
TGTGCCAGCAGCGAACTAGCGGGGGGCGGTTACAATGAGCAGTTCTTC CASSELAGGGYNEQFF few TRBV7-9 TRBD2 TRBJ2-1
TGTGCCAGCAACCCCCGGGACAGGCTCTACAATGAGCAGTTCTTC CASNPRDRLYNEQFF - TRBV7-2 TRBD1 TRBJ2-1
TGCAGTGCTTATAGCGAGCGGGGGAGCTTACCCGGCGGTGAGCAGTTCTTC CSAYSERGSLPGGEQFF - TRBV20-1 TRBD2 TRBJ2-1
TGTGCCATCAGTGAGTCGAGAAGCGGGGTATACGAGCAGTACTTC CAISESRSGVYEQYF few TRBV10-3 TRBD2 TRBJ2-7
TGTGCCAGCAGCTTAGGCGGGACAGAAGACAATGAGCAGTTCTTC CASSLGGTEDNEQFF few TRBV7-9 - TRBJ2-1
TGTGCCAGTAGTATAGGCCTCGGCTACGAGCAGTACTTC CASSIGLGYEQYF few TRBV19 - TRBJ2-7
TGTGCCAGCACCCTCCCCGGGCTTGAAGAGACCCAGTACTTC CASTLPGLEETQYF few TRBV11-1 - TRBJ2-5
TGCGCCAGCAGACCCTTGGACTTTGCCACAGATACGCAGTATTTT CASRPLDFATDTQYF - TRBV4-1 - TRBJ2-3
TGTGCCAGCAGTTATTTGGGCGGGGGGCCGAACAATGAGCAGTTCTTC CASSYLGGGPNNEQFF - TRBV6-2/TRBV6-3 TRBD2 TRBJ2-1
TGCAGCGTTGACCAGGGTAAGGGCTACGAGCAGTACTTC CSVDQGKGYEQYF - TRBV29-1 - TRBJ2-7
TGTGCCAGCAGCCCGGGACAGGGCCCCAAGACCCAGTACTTC CASSPGQGPKTQYF - TRBV6-2/TRBV6-3 TRBD1 TRBJ2-5
TGCGCCAGCAGCCAACCCCTCGCGGGCAGTTGGAAGGGCACTGAAGCTTTCTTT CASSQPLAGSWKGTEAFF many TRBV4-1 - TRBJ1-1
TGTGCCAGCAGGGTCGCGGGACAGGGAGTCAGTGAGCAGTTCTTC CASRVAGQGVSEQFF - TRBV12-3/TRBV12-4 TRBD1 TRBJ2-1
TGTGCCAGCAGTTTAGGGCAGGGCGTTGGTGAGCAGTTCTTC CASSLGQGVGEQFF - TRBV12-3/TRBV12-4 - TRBJ2-1
TGTGCCAGCAGCTCTGGACAGGGACTGGATACGCAGTATTTT CASSSGQGLDTQYF few TRBV7-2 TRBD1 TRBJ2-3
TGTGCCACCAGTGACCGTCTTTGGACAGGGGCCCTGCTATCTAGCACAGATACGCAGTATTTT CATSDRLWTGALLSSTDTQYF - TRBV24-1 TRBD1 TRBJ2-3
TGTGCCAGCAGCTTAGCGCGGGGGGGGCCGACTGAAGCTTTCTTT CASSLARGGPTEAFF - TRBV7-8 - TRBJ1-1
TGTGCCAGCAGCTTGGACGGAAGCAATCAGCCCCAGCATTTT CASSLDGSNQPQHF few TRBV7-9 - TRBJ1-5
TGTGCCAGCAGTCATGCCCCGGGGCAGGGGACCGAGCAGTACTTC CASSHAPGQGTEQYF - TRBV7-6 - TRBJ2-7
TGTGCCAGCAGCTGGGGACAGGGAAACACTGAAGCTTTCTTT CASSWGQGNTEAFF few TRBV7-9 TRBD1 TRBJ1-1
TGTGCCAGCAGTTACGTAACAGGGTTGAGCAATCAGCCCCAGCATTTT CASSYVTGLSNQPQHF - TRBV6-2/TRBV6-3 - TRBJ1-5
TGTGCCAGCAGCTCCAGGGGTTTCAACAATGAGCAGTTCTTC CASSSRGFNNEQFF few TRBV7-2 - TRBJ2-1
TGTGCCAGCGGGGACACTAGTTCCTACGAGCAGTACTTC CASGDTSSYEQYF few TRBV28 - TRBJ2-7
TGTGCCAGCAGTCGTCACTCGGGACTTCAAGAGACCCAGTACTTC CASSRHSGLQETQYF - TRBV27 - TRBJ2-5
TGTGCCAGCAGTTTTATACATAGGATCCACGAGCAGTACTTC CASSFIHRIHEQYF - TRBV12-3/TRBV12-4 - TRBJ2-7
TGTGCCAGCAGCTTAGTGTTAACAGGGGCGAATGATGAGCAGTTCTTC CASSLVLTGANDEQFF - TRBV7-6 TRBD1 TRBJ2-1
TGTGCCAGCAGCCGGGGGGGGGAATATGAGCAGTTCTTC CASSRGGEYEQFF few TRBV7-7 TRBD2 TRBJ2-1
TGTGCCAGCAGTTTCGGTCTGTTCACAGATACGCAGTATTTT CASSFGLFTDTQYF - TRBV12-3/TRBV12-4 - TRBJ2-3
TGTGCCAGCAGCGTAGGCACAGGGGAAGAGACCCAGTACTTC CASSVGTGEETQYF few TRBV9 TRBD1 TRBJ2-5
TGTGCCAGCAGCTCTCCCGGGACATTTAACCCCAATGAGCAGTTCTTC CASSSPGTFNPNEQFF once TRBV9 - TRBJ2-1
TGTGCCACCAGCAGAGTCGGCAGGGCCTACGAGCAGTACTTC CATSRVGRAYEQYF - TRBV15 - TRBJ2-7
TGTGCCAGCAGCTCAAACGGGGGTATTAATTCACCCCTCCACTTT CASSSNGGINSPLHF - TRBV11-2 - TRBJ1-6
TGTGCCAGCAGCTCAACAGGGGACGGTGAGACAGGGGCTGAAGCTTTCTTT CASSSTGDGETGAEAFF - TRBV7-9 TRBD1 TRBJ1-1
TGTGCCAGCAGCCTTCGAGCGGGGGGTGCGGAGACCCAGTACTTC CASSLRAGGAETQYF few TRBV7-2 TRBD2 TRBJ2-5
TGTGCCAGCAGTGGAGGTAGCTCCTATAATTCACCCCTCCACTTT CASSGGSSYNSPLHF - TRBV25-1 - TRBJ1-6
TGTGCCTGGGGACGGGTGTCTGGGGCCAACGTCCTGACTTTC CAWGRVSGANVLTF - TRBV30 - TRBJ2-6
TGTGCCAGCAGTGCCAATCCAGAGGGAGATACGCAGTATTTT CASSANPEGDTQYF many TRBV6-1 - TRBJ2-3
TGTGCCTGGAGGCGGGAGCAGGGGGCTCTCACCGGGGAGCTGTTTTTT CAWRREQGALTGELFF - TRBV30 - TRBJ2-2
TGTGCCAGTCGGCCCTCCTATGGGACAGGGTTCTACGAGCAGTACTTC CASRPSYGTGFYEQYF - TRBV19 TRBD1 TRBJ2-7
TGTGCCAGCAGCTCTACAGGGACTGGCGAGCAGTACTTC CASSSTGTGEQYF - TRBV5-6 - TRBJ2-7